This T cell receptor beta chain was captured in a study of cytomegalovirus exposure and HLA in healthy donors. 13 Jbeta primers and 60 Vbeta primers were used for the PCR. Libraries were prepared by immunoSEQ multiplex PCR; TCRdb keeps only in-frame clonotypes and omits some of them. Among 190,000 or so clones, 75% to 85% were seen once, and the ten largest hold 0.65%. About this clone itself: One junction end disagrees with the germline gene, perhaps due to a read error.

There are 14 residues in the CDR3. The germline CDR1 and CDR2 sequences are SSHAT and FNYEAQ (reference sequence). The donors gave bone marrow, and they were healthy. The sample consisted of PBMCs. This clonotype originated in a boy between 5 and 17 years old in good health and CMV-seronegative. V is TRBV7-7 and J is TRBJ2-5; 8 bases match TRBD2. CDR3: CASSSGGFQETQYF. The CDR3 nucleotides read TGTGCTAGCAGCTCGGGGGGGTTCCAAGAGACCCAGTACTTC.